This TCR beta chain was sequenced for a study of blood T cell repertoires in COVID-19. Under the authors' procedure: Nucleated cell counts were estimated from reference gene primer amplification. The protocol was immunoSEQ multiplex PCR, while the TCRdb copy is restricted to in-frame clones and leaves out a portion. That table supplies the V and J calls and clone size; D and trimming were determined from the DNA. The profile shows 410,000 or so clones, about nine tenths of them singletons. The CDR3 contains 14 residues. The J segment lost 7 bases and the V segment lost 4 bases, leaving 4 bases of the junction unmatched. From germline, CDR1 is MNHEY and CDR2 SVGAGI.

The chain couples TRBV6-5 to TRBJ1-4; 9 positions agree with TRBD1. Specimen: peripheral blood. The source is a woman aged 40 to 50 with COVID-19, enrolled during active disease. The CDR3 DNA is TGTGCCAGCAGTTTTGGACAGGGGATTGAAAAACTGTTTTTT. Translation gives CASSFGQGIEKLFF.